A single sample is the source of the 27 T cell receptor beta chains below, sequenced in a study of PD-1 blockade in classical Hodgkin lymphoma. Data came from immunoSEQ multiplex PCR; TCRdb stores just in-frame clones and leaves some out. The sample comprises about 35,000 clones, 90% of which are singletons, and less than 0.3% rests with the top ten. Brentuximab vedotin exposure varied, and every patient relapsed after autologous stem cell transplantation. Thawed PBMCs were the source of CD4+ T cells, purified by magnetic negative selection. The sequencing used CD4+ T cells from blood, collected at baseline. Receptors were obtained from a human donor with classical Hodgkin lymphoma.

The chain employs TRBV29-1 and TRBJ2-1, with 11 bases lining up with TRBD2. This CDR3 is 15 amino acids long. Germline trimming cut 1 base from V and 8 bases from J; bases unmatched to any gene: 7. Germline V gene sequence: CDR1 SQVTM, CDR2 ANQGSEA. The CDR3 nucleotides are TGCAGCGTTGAAGTTACTAGCGGGAGTAGCTATGAGCAGTTCTTC. Protein product: CSVEVTSGSSYEQFF.

The V and J genes are TRBV5-6 and TRBJ1-1, with D unresolved. Trimming removed 5 bases at V and 0 bases at J, with 14 bases between. In germline, CDR1 is SGHDT, CDR2 YYEEEE. This CDR3 is 15 amino acids long. CDR3 amino acids: CASRTLRHLNTEAFF. DNA of the CDR3: TGTGCCAGCAGAACCCTGCGGCATTTGAACACTGAAGCTTTCTTT.

This chain connects TRBV19 to TRBJ2-5; 10 nucleotides align to TRBD1. Germline-derived CDR1 and CDR2 are LNHDA and SQIVND (reference sequence). CDR3 length: 13 residues. Trimming took 6 bases from V and 4 from J; bases not matched to a gene: 2. The CDR3 coding sequence is TGTGCCAGTAGGACAGGGGGCGCAGAGACCCAGTACTTC. Encoded protein: CASRTGGAETQYF.

The CDR3 region is CASSPYASNQPQHF. The CDR3 coding sequence is TGTGCCAGCAGCCCGTATGCGTCCAATCAGCCCCAGCATTTT. This chain links TRBV5-8 with TRBJ1-5; D ambiguous. V lost 4 bases and J lost 3, with 11 bases in between. The CDR3 spans 14 residues. CDR1 and CDR2 (germline): SGHTS, YDEGEE.

The chain uses TRBV7-9 and TRBJ2-1, with D perhaps TRBD1 or TRBD2 (5 bases each). CDR1 is SEHNR and CDR2 is FQNEAQ in the germline V gene (reference sequence). This CDR3 has 18 amino acids. Between the trimmed V and J ends, which lost 5 bases and 7 bases, there was a span of 27 bases. The CDR3 coding sequence is TGTGCCAGCAGCACCCTACTACTAGAGACAGTATTTGGTAATGAGCAGTTCTTC. This codes for CASSTLLLETVFGNEQFF.

This sequence joins TRBV14 and TRBJ2-7; TRBD2 matches 13 bases. Germline CDR1 is SGHDN and CDR2 is FVKESK. The CDR3 totals 16 residues. With 3 bases clipped from V and 6 bases from J, the junction kept 8 bases outside the gene matches. CDR3 sequence reads: CASSHLPGLAGTEQYF. CDR3 nucleotide sequence: TGTGCCAGCAGCCACTTACCGGGACTAGCGGGAACCGAGCAGTACTTC.

The J gene is TRBJ2-1, the V gene TRBV6-4, with a possible D match to TRBD2 (5 bases). The V gene lost 8 bases and the J gene lost 9 bases, with 17 bases spanning the gap. This CDR3 is built from 13 residues. Looked up from germline, CDR1 is MRHNA and CDR2 is SNTAGT. Written as DNA, the CDR3 is TGTGCCAGCGCGTTATCTCGGGAAACTGAGCAGTTCTTC. Amino acids: CASALSRETEQFF.

The chain carries TRBV30 and TRBJ2-1; D possibly corresponds to TRBD2 (6 bases). CDR1 GTSNPN and CDR2 SVGIG come from the germline V gene (reference sequence). This CDR3 is 15 amino acids long. Trimming took 2 bases from V and 4 from J, leaving 15 bases between them. The CDR3 DNA is TGTGCCTGGAGTCCTTCTGGGAGGCCTTACAATGAGCAGTTCTTC. This codes for CAWSPSGRPYNEQFF. The full variable domain, with the rest looked up from reference TRBV30 and TRBJ2-1, is SQTIHQWPATLVQPVGSPLSLECTVEGTSNPNLYWYRQAAGRGLQLLFYSVGIGQISSEVPQNLSASRPQDRQFILSSKKLLLSDSGFYLCAWSPSGRPYNEQFFGPGTRLTVL.

This chain joins TRBV2 and TRBJ2-5; 10 bases match TRBD2. The CDR3 consists of 15 residues. Germline CDR1 and CDR2: SNHLY and FYNNEI. V dropped 4 bases and J dropped 2; count of bases not matched to a gene: 4. CDR3 in amino acids: CASSGSSGRQETQYF. The CDR3 coding sequence is TGTGCCAGCAGTGGCTCTAGCGGGAGACAAGAGACCCAGTACTTC.

The rearrangement links TRBV6-4 to TRBJ2-1; TRBD2 agrees at 16 bases. This CDR3 has 16 amino acids. V lost 9 bases to trimming and J lost 2 bases; unmatched junction nucleotides: 4. Per the germline V gene, CDR1 is MRHNA and CDR2 is SNTAGT. The CDR3 protein is CARSGTSGRAYNEQFF. The DNA of the CDR3 is TGTGCCAGGTCCGGGACTAGCGGGAGGGCCTACAATGAGCAGTTCTTC.

The chain uses TRBV6-1 and TRBJ1-5; possible D gene TRBD1, 5 bases. The germline V gene has CDR1 MNHNS and CDR2 SASEGT. The germline V and J ends were trimmed by 8 bases and 6 bases, with 17 bases remaining between them. CDR3 length: 14 residues. The CDR3 region has the DNA TGTGCCAGCCAGGTCAAACAGGAGAGTCAGCCCCAGCATTTT. This gives the protein CASQVKQESQPQHF.

CDR3 in DNA: TGTGCCAGCAACGCAGTCTCTGGGGCCAACGTCCTGACTTTC. Residues: CASNAVSGANVLTF. V is TRBV6-5 and J is TRBJ2-6; D is unresolved. V lost 7 bases and J 0 bases, leaving 7 bases between the germline ends. The CDR3 runs 14 residues. Per germline, CDR1 MNHEY and CDR2 SVGAGI.

This chain uses TRBV29-1 with TRBJ2-6; D is undetermined. V lost 7 bases and J lost 0, with 7 bases in between. The CDR3 sequence is 13 residues long. The V gene's germline CDR1 is SQVTM and CDR2 ANQGSEA. The DNA of the CDR3 is TGCAGCGCCGGCACCTCTGGGGCCAACGTCCTGACTTTC. Translating it yields CSAGTSGANVLTF.

The genes are TRBV6-5 and TRBJ2-7; either TRBD1 or TRBD2 may fit D (6 bases each). The CDR3 contains 15 residues. Germline values: CDR1 MNHEY, CDR2 SVGAGI. V gave up 5 bases and J gave up 2 bases, with 16 bases separating them. The CDR3 loop reads CASSKTGGGPYEQYF. The CDR3 DNA follows: TGTGCCAGCAGTAAGACAGGTGGGGGGCCCTACGAGCAGTACTTC.

The chain couples TRBV19 to TRBJ2-1, with 12 bases that match TRBD2. Losses at the gene ends were 2 bases for V and 8 bases for J; bases not matched to a gene: 7. The length of the CDR3 is 16 residues. Germline V gene sequence: CDR1 LNHDA, CDR2 SQIVND (reference sequence). In nucleotides, the CDR3 is TGTGCCAGTAGTATAACTAGCGGGAGGAAATTTGATGAGCAGTTCTTC. It specifies CASSITSGRKFDEQFF.

The genes are TRBV27 and TRBJ2-3, with 9 bases fitting TRBD1. Losses at the gene ends were 2 bases for V and 0 bases for J; bases not matched to a gene: 3. The germline V gene encodes CDR1 MNHEY and CDR2 SMNVEV (reference sequence). The CDR3 covers 16 residues. The CDR3, as DNA: TGTGCCAGCAGTTTAGGGGACAGGGAGAGCACAGATACGCAGTATTTT. It yields the protein CASSLGDRESTDTQYF.

V gene TRBV5-1 combines with J gene TRBJ2-3; D is uncertain. V lost 0 bases and J lost 0, with 11 bases in between. Looked up from germline, CDR1 is SGHRS and CDR2 is YFSETQ. The length of the CDR3 is 16 residues. CDR3 DNA: TGCGCCAGCAGCTTGGGACAAACCGCTAGCACAGATACGCAGTATTTT. It translates to CASSLGQTASTDTQYF.

This clone has just one count. A junction boundary mismatches the germline segment, possibly from a read error. The rearrangement uses TRBV7-7 and TRBJ2-1, with 8 bases aligning to TRBD1. Germline V CDR1 and CDR2: SSHAT, FNYEAQ (reference sequence). The CDR3 covers 16 residues. The CDR3 region is CASSSDRETAYNEQFF. CDR3 DNA sequence: TGTGCTAGCAGCTCGGACAGGGAAACAGCCTACAATGAGCAGTTCTTC.

This chain joins TRBV6-4 and TRBJ2-3, with D perhaps TRBD1 or TRBD2 (6 bases each). V dropped 8 bases and J dropped 1 base, with 16 bases sitting between them. There are 15 residues in the CDR3. CDR1 and CDR2 from the germline V gene are MRHNA and SNTAGT. The CDR3 sequence is CASQIGGFGTDTQYF. In nucleotides, the CDR3 is TGTGCCAGCCAAATAGGGGGGTTTGGCACAGATACGCAGTATTTT.

The rearrangement links TRBV28 to TRBJ2-7, with TRBD1 matching 8 bases. After removal of 4 bases from V and 1 base from J, the junction contained 9 bases not matched to a gene. CDR3 length equals 16 residues. Germline CDR1 reads MDHEN; CDR2 reads SYDVKM. CDR3 sequence (DNA): TGTGCCAGCAGTTGGACCCCGGGACAGGATTCCTACGAGCAGTACTTC. This translates into CASSWTPGQDSYEQYF.

The CDR3 DNA reads as TGTGCCAGCGGCCTCGGGGCAGTCAATGAGCAGTTCTTC. Translation gives CASGLGAVNEQFF. The chain uses TRBV11-3 and TRBJ2-1; either TRBD1 or TRBD2 may supply D (5 bases each). There are 13 residues in the CDR3. The germline V and J ends were trimmed by 8 bases and 6 bases, with 14 bases remaining between them. Germline V gene sequence: CDR1 SGHNT, CDR2 YENEEA.

This clone showed up just a few times. The chain links TRBV27 to TRBJ1-5; TRBD1 matches 9 bases. The CDR3 covers 16 residues. The germline CDR1 and CDR2 sequences are MNHEY and SMNVEV (reference sequence). The ends lost 6 bases at V and 4 bases at J; junction bases unmatched: 10. This CDR3 reads CASSPRPGTGNQPQHF. For the CDR3, the DNA is TGTGCCAGCAGCCCCAGACCCGGGACAGGGAATCAGCCCCAGCATTTT.

The chain has TRBV20-1 and TRBJ2-3; D is undetermined. The CDR3 covers 11 residues. Germline CDR1 and CDR2: DFQATT and SNEGSKA (reference sequence). Trimming stripped 6 bases from V and 5 bases from J, with 9 bases between. CDR3 nucleotides: TGCAGTGCCTTTATCGAAGATACGCAGTATTTT. Amino acids: CSAFIEDTQYF.

This rearrangement joins TRBV30 to TRBJ2-5; D is possibly TRBD2 (6 bases). With 4 bases removed from V and 9 bases from J, the gap between germline ends came to 12 bases. The CDR3 totals 11 residues. Germline values: CDR1 GTSNPN, CDR2 SVGIG (reference sequence). The CDR3 sequence: CAWTFRGAQYF. The CDR3 DNA is TGTGCCTGGACTTTCCGCGGGGCCCAGTACTTC.

This chain links TRBV19 with TRBJ1-5, with 7 bases aligning to TRBD1. Trimming took 8 bases from V and 5 from J; bases not matched to a gene: 6. Germline-derived CDR1 and CDR2 are LNHDA and SQIVND (reference sequence). The CDR3 length is 13 residues. For the CDR3, the DNA is TGTGCCAGTCGACAGGGTAGGGATCAGCCCCAGCATTTT. This encodes CASRQGRDQPQHF. Full variable domain (outside the CDR3, taken from reference TRBV19 and TRBJ1-5): DGGITQSPKYLFRKEGQNVTLSCEQNLNHDAMYWYRQDPGQGLRLIYYSQIVNDFQKGDIAEGYSVSREKKESFPLTVTSAQKNPTAFYLCASRQGRDQPQHFGDGTRLSIL.

The chain couples TRBV27 to TRBJ2-2; TRBD1 matches at 9 bases. Germline CDR1 is MNHEY and CDR2 is SMNVEV (reference sequence). The CDR3 contains 16 residues. V shed 0 bases, J shed 5 bases, and the junction held 4 bases outside the gene matches. CDR3 sequence (DNA): TGTGCCAGCAGTTTATCGGGGACAGGGCGGACCGGGGAGCTGTTTTTT. As protein: CASSLSGTGRTGELFF.

The V gene is TRBV5-1, the J gene TRBJ2-1; D is undetermined. CDR3 length: 12 amino acids. The germline V gene has CDR1 SGHRS and CDR2 YFSETQ. Trimming cost V 2 bases and J 9 bases, with 9 bases left between them. The CDR3 region has the DNA TGCGCCAGCAGCTTATTAGGCGGTGAGCAGTTCTTC. Encoded protein: CASSLLGGEQFF.